The TCR beta chain described here comes from a study of early T cells in non-severe SARS-CoV-2 infection. MiXCR, run by TCRdb on the 5' RACE reads, gives a single entry per CDR3 protein. The sample gives tens of thousands of distinct CDR3 sequences, under 15% of which show up once; 1.3% is in the top ten. Germline CDR1 reads SGHDT; CDR2 reads YYEEEE. V was pared by 3 bases and J by 9 bases, with 15 bases between. The CDR3 spans 13 residues. This clonotype was seen many times. This TCR derives from an adult who was a healthcare worker with PCR-confirmed SARS-CoV-2 infection or an uninfected control (not recorded which). This chain joins TRBV5-6 and TRBJ2-5, with unresolved D. Sequenced material: whole blood. CDR3 bases: TGTGCCAGCAGCTCCTACGGGCCTTGGGCCCAGTACTTC. It yields the protein CASSSYGPWAQYF.